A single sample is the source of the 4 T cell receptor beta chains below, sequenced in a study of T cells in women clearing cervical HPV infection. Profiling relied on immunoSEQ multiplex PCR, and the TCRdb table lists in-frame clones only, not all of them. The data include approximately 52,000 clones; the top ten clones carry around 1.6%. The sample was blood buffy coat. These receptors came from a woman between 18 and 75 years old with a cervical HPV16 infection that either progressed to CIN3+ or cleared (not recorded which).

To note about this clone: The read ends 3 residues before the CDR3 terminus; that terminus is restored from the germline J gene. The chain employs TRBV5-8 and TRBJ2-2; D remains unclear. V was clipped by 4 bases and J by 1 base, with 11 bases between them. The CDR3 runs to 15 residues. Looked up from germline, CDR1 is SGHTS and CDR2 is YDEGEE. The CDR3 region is CASSVGSRNTGELFF. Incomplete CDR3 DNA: TGTGCCAGCAGCGTGGGTAGCAGGAACACCGGGGAG.

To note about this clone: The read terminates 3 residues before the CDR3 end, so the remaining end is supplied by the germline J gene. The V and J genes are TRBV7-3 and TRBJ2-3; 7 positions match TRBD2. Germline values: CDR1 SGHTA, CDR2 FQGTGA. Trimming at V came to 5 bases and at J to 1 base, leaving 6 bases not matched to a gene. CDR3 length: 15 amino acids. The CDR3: CASSPLGGGTDTQYF. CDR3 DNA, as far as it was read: TGTGCCAGCAGCCCCCTGGGGGGGGGCACAGATACG. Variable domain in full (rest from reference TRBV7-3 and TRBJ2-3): GAGVSQTPSNKVTEKGKYVELRCDPISGHTALYWYRQSLGQGPEFLIYFQGTGAADDSGLPNDRFFAVRPEGSVSTLKIQRTERGDSAVYLCASSPLGGGTDTQYFGPGTRLTVL.

CDR3 residues: CSATPGGLPYEQYF. Partial CDR3 DNA: TGCAGTGCTACACCCGGGGGGCTCCCCTACGAG. This sequence joins TRBV20-1 and TRBJ2-7, with D possibly matching TRBD2 (7 bases). Read coverage stops 3 residues before the CDR3 terminus; the germline J gene supplies the remainder. The V gene's germline CDR1 is DFQATT and CDR2 SNEGSKA (reference sequence). Trimming took 4 bases from V and 2 from J, leaving 15 bases between them. The CDR3 spans 14 residues.

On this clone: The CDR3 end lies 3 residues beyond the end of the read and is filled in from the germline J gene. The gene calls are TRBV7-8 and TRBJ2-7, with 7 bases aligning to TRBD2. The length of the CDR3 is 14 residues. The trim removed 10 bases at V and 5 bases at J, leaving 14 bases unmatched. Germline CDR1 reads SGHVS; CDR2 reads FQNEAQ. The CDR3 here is CATGTSGTRNEQYF. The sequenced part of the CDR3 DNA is TGTGCCACCGGGACGAGCGGGACGAGGAACGAG.